The following is a T cell receptor beta chain sequence with its context. Its target is unknown. The authors extracted RNA and reverse transcribed it into cDNA as the sequencing template. Assay used: immunoSEQ multiplex PCR; TCRdb lists only in-frame clones, some missing. Of some 180,000 clones in the sample, roughly 53% were seen once. The sample belongs to a study of CD8+ T cells in alopecia areata. Study overall: The duration of tofacitinib was 6 to 18 months, with 6 months off drug afterward. Treated patients received severity scores based on the percentage of scalp area affected.

V lost 5 bases to trimming and J lost 3 bases, with 13 bases between them. The CDR3 consists of 14 residues. Germline-derived CDR1 and CDR2 are LNHNV and YYDKDF (reference sequence). Study observations and caveats: Any link of baseline CD8+ expansion to response, resting on one nonresponder, remains uncertain.

Stated treatment: oral pan-JAK inhibitor, 5-10 mg twice daily. This TCR was sampled from a human donor with alopecia areata. The chain is built from TRBV15 and TRBJ1-2; D gene unclear. The sequences come from CD8+ T cells sorted from blood, collected at week 24, from a patient treated with tofacitinib. The CDR3 DNA is TGTGCCACCAGCCCACAACCCGGGGACTATGGCTACACCTTC. Its protein product is CATSPQPGDYGYTF.